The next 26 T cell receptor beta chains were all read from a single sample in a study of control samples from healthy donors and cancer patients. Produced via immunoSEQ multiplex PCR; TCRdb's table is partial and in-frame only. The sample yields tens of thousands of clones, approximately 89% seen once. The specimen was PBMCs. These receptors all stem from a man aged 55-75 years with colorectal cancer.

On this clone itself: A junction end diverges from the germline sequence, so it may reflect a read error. The CDR3 sequence is CASRWGNQLQHF. CDR3 in DNA: TGTGCCAGCAGGTGGGGCAATCAGCTCCAGCATTTT. V is TRBV28 and J is TRBJ1-5, with a tentative D call TRBD1 (5 bases). This CDR3 contains 12 residues. Germline V lookup: CDR1 MDHEN, CDR2 SYDVKM. The full variable domain, with the rest looked up from reference TRBV28 and TRBJ1-5, is DVKVTQSSRYLVKRTGEKVFLECVQDMDHENMFWYRQDPGLGLRLIYFSYDVKMKEKGDIPEGYSVSREKKERFSLILESASTNQTSMYLCASRWGNQLQHFGDGTRLSIL.

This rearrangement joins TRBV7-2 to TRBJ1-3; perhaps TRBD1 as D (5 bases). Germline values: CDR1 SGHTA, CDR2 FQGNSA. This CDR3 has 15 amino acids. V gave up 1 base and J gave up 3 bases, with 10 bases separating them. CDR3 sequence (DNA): TGTGCCAGCAGCTTAGTGGGGGGAGTTGGAAACACCATATATTTT. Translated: CASSLVGGVGNTIYF.

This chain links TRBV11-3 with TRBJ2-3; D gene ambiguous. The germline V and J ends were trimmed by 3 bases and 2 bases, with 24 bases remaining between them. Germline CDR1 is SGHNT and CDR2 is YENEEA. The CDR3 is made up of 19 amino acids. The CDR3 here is CASSFCYRYPKSDTDTQYF. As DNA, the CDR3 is TGTGCCAGCAGCTTTTGCTACCGATACCCGAAATCGGACACAGATACGCAGTATTTT.

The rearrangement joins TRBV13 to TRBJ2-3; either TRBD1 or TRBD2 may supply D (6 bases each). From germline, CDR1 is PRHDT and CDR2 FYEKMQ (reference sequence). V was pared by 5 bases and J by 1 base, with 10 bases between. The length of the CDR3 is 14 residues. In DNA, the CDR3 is TGTGCCAGCAGCCCCGGGGGCGGCACAGATACGCAGTATTTT. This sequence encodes CASSPGGGTDTQYF.

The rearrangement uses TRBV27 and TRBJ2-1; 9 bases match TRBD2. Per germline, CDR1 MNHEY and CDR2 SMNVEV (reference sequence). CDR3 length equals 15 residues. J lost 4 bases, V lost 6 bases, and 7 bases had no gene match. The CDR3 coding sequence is TGTGCCAGCAGCGGAGCGGGGGGCACATACAATGAGCAGTTCTTC. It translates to CASSGAGGTYNEQFF.

The CDR3 nucleotides are TGCGCCAGCAGCTTCGGACAGGGTGGAAAGACCCAGTACTTC. Translated: CASSFGQGGKTQYF. The V gene is TRBV5-1, the J gene TRBJ2-5; 8 nucleotides line up with TRBD1. CDR1 SGHRS and CDR2 YFSETQ come from the germline V gene. This CDR3 spans 14 amino acids. V trimming: 2 bases; J trimming: 6 bases; junction bases outside the gene matches: 6.

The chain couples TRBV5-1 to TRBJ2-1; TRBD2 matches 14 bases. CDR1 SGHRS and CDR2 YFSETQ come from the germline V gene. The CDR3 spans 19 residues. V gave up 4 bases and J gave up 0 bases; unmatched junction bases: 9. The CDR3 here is CASSTRTSGGPASYNEQFF. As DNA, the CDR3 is TGCGCCAGCAGCACACGGACTAGCGGGGGGCCCGCCTCCTACAATGAGCAGTTCTTC.

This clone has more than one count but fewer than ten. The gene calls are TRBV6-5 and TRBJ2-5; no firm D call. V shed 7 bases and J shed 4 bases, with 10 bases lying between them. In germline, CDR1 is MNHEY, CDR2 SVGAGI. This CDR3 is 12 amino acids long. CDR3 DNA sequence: TGTGCCAGCACCTCTAATGGAGAGACCCAGTACTTC. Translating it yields CASTSNGETQYF.

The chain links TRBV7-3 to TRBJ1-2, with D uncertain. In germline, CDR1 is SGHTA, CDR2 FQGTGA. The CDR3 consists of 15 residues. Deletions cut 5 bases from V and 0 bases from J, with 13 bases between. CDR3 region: CASSPAEAANYGYTF. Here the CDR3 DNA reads TGTGCCAGCAGCCCCGCCGAGGCGGCTAACTATGGCTACACCTTC.

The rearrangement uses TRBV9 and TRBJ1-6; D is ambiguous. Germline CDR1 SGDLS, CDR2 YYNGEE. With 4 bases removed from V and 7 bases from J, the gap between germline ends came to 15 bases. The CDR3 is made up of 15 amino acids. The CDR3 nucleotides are TGTGCCAGCAGCCTCACGGGAAAAGGGAATTCACCCCTCCACTTT. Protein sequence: CASSLTGKGNSPLHF.

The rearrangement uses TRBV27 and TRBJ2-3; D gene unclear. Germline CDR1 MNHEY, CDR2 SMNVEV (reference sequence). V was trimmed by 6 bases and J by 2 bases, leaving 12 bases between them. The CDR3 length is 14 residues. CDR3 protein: CASSLWATTDTQYF. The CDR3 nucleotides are TGTGCCAGCAGCCTCTGGGCAACCACAGATACGCAGTATTTT.

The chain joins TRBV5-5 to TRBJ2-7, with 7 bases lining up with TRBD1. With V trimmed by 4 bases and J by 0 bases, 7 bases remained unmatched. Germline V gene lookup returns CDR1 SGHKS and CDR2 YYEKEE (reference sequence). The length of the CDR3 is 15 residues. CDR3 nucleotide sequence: TGTGCCAGCAGCGAGGGACAGTATCTCTCCTACGAGCAGTACTTC. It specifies CASSEGQYLSYEQYF.

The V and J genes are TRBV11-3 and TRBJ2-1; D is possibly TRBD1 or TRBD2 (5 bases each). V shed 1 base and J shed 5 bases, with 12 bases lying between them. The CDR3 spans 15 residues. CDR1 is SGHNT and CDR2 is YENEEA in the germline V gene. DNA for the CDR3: TGTGCCAGCAGCTTAGGAGGCAGGGAGAACAATGAGCAGTTCTTC. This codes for CASSLGGRENNEQFF.

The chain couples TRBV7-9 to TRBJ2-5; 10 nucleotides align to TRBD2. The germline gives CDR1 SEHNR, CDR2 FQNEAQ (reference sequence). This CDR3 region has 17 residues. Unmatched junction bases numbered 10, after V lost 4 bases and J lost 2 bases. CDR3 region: CASSSNLKLAGQETQYF. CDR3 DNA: TGTGCCAGCAGCTCGAATCTCAAACTAGCGGGGCAAGAGACCCAGTACTTC.

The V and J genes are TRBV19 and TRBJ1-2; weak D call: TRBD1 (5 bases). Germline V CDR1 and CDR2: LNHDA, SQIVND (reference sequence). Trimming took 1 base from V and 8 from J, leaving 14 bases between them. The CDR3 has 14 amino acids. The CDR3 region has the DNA TGTGCCAGTAGTATAGGACAAGTAGGGGAAGGCTACACCTTC. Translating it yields CASSIGQVGEGYTF. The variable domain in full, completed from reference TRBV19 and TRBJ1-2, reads DGGITQSPKYLFRKEGQNVTLSCEQNLNHDAMYWYRQDPGQGLRLIYYSQIVNDFQKGDIAEGYSVSREKKESFPLTVTSAQKNPTAFYLCASSIGQVGEGYTFGSGTRLTVV.

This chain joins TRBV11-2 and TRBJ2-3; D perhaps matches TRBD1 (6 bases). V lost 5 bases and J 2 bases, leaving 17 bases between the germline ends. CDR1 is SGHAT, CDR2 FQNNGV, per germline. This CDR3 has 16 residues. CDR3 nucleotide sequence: TGTGCCAGCAGCCCAGCAGGGGCCGTTTCCACAGATACGCAGTATTTT. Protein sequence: CASSPAGAVSTDTQYF.

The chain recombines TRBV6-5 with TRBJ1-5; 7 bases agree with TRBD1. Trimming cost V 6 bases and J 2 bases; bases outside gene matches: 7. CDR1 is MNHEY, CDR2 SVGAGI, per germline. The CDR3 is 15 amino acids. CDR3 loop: CASSRDRVGNQPQHF. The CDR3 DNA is TGTGCCAGCAGCCGCGACAGGGTTGGCAATCAGCCCCAGCATTTT.

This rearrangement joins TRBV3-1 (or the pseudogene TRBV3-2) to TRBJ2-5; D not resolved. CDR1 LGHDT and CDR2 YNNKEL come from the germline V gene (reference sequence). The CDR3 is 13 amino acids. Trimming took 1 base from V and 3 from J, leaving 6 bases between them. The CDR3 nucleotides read TGTGCCAGCAGCCAAGGGCGGAAAGAGACCCAGTACTTC. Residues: CASSQGRKETQYF.

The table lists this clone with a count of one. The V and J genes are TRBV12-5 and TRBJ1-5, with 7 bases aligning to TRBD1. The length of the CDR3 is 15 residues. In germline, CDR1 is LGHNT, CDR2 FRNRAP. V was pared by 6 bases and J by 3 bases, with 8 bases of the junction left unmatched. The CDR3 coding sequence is TGTGCTAGTGGCACCGGGACAGTAAACAATCAGCCCCAGCATTTT. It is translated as CASGTGTVNNQPQHF.

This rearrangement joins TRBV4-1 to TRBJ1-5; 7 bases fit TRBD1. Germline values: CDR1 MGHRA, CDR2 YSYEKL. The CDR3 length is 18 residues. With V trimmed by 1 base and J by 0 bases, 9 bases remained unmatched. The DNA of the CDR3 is TGCGCCAGCAGCCAAGCTCCAGACAGGGCTTATAGCAATCAGCCCCAGCATTTT. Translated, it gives CASSQAPDRAYSNQPQHF.

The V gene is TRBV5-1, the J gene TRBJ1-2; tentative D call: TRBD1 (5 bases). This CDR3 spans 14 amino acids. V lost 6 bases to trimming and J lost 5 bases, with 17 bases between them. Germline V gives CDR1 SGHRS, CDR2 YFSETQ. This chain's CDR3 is CASTRDGGPYGYTF. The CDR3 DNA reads TGCGCCAGCACCCGGGACGGCGGGCCTTATGGCTACACCTTC. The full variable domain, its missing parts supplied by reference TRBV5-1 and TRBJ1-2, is KAGVTQTPRYLIKTRGQQVTLSCSPISGHRSVSWYQQTPGQGLQFLFEYFSETQRNKGNFPGRFSGRQFSNSRSEMNVSTLELGDSALYLCASTRDGGPYGYTFGSGTRLTVV.

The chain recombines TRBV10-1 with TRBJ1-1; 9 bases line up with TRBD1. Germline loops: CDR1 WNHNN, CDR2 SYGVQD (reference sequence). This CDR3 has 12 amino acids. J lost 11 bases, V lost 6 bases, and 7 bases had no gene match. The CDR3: CASSPGQGDAFF. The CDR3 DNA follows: TGCGCCAGCAGCCCGGGACAGGGTGATGCTTTCTTT.

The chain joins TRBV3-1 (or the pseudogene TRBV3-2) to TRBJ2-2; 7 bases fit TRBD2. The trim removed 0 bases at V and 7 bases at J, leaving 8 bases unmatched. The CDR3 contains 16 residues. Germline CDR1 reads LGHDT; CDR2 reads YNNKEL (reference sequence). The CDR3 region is CASSQDILSGGGELFF. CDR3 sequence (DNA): TGTGCCAGCAGCCAAGATATTCTTTCGGGAGGCGGGGAGCTGTTTTTT.

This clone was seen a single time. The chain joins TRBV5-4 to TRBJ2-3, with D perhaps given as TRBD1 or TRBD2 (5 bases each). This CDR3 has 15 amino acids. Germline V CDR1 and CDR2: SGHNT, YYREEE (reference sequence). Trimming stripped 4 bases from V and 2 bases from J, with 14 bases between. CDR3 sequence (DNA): TGTGCCAGCAGCCCCTCCGGGACCGCCACAGATACGCAGTATTTT. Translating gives CASSPSGTATDTQYF.

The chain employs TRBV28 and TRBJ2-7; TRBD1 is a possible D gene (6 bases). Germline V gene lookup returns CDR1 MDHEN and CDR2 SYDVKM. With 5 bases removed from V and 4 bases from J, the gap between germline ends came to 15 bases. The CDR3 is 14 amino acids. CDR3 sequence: CASSPNRGQYEQYF. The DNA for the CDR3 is TGTGCCAGCAGTCCGAACCGTGGACAGTACGAGCAGTACTTC.

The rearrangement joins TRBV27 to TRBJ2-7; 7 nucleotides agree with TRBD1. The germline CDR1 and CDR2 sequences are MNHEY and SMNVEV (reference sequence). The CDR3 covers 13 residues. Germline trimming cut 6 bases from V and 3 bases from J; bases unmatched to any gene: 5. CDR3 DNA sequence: TGTGCCAGCAGCCCCACAGGGGTCTACGAGCAGTACTTC. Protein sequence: CASSPTGVYEQYF.